Listed below are T cell receptor beta chains from one sample, sequenced in a study of blood T cell repertoires in COVID-19. Data came from immunoSEQ multiplex PCR; TCRdb stores just in-frame clones and leaves some out. Among about 80,000 clones listed, around 82% were seen once. Sequenced: peripheral blood. The source is a man aged 55-75 years with COVID-19, enrolled during active disease. CDR3s include the opening cysteine and the closing phenylalanine or tryptophan. The order of the fields is D gene, clone size, J gene, V gene, CDR3 DNA, CDR3 protein. A D gene is named only where the DNA matches it firmly. Clone size is shown for a subset of rows, as once, few, many or a class of expanded clone.

d_gene: TRBD1
abundance: -
j_gene: TRBJ2-1
v_gene: TRBV13
CDR3nt: TGTGCCAGCAGCCCCCAGGGGGCCTTCAATGAGCAGTTCTTC
CDR3aa: CASSPQGAFNEQFF

d_gene: -
abundance: -
j_gene: TRBJ1-3
v_gene: TRBV10-3
CDR3nt: TGTGCCATCAGTGAGCGGGTGACCGCGGATCCTGGAAACACCATATATTTT
CDR3aa: CAISERVTADPGNTIYF

d_gene: -
abundance: -
j_gene: TRBJ1-6
v_gene: TRBV7-2
CDR3nt: TGTGCCAGCAGCTGGCTCAATAATTCACCCCTCCACTTT
CDR3aa: CASSWLNNSPLHF

d_gene: TRBD1
abundance: -
j_gene: TRBJ2-3
v_gene: TRBV24-1
CDR3nt: TGTGCCACCAGTGACAGGACAGGGGCTAGCACAGATACGCAGTATTTT
CDR3aa: CATSDRTGASTDTQYF

d_gene: TRBD1
abundance: -
j_gene: TRBJ2-7
v_gene: TRBV19
CDR3nt: TGTGCCAGCCAGAGGGCACAGGGGGCCTACGAGCAGTACTTC
CDR3aa: CASQRAQGAYEQYF

d_gene: TRBD1
abundance: -
j_gene: TRBJ1-1
v_gene: TRBV18
CDR3nt: TGTGCCAGCTTCGGACAGGTTGAAGCTTTCTTT
CDR3aa: CASFGQVEAFF

d_gene: -
abundance: few
j_gene: TRBJ2-1
v_gene: TRBV6-5
CDR3nt: TGTGCCAGCAGGGGGACTTTACAGGGGAATGAGCAGTTCTTC
CDR3aa: CASRGTLQGNEQFF

d_gene: -
abundance: medium-sized
j_gene: TRBJ1-6
v_gene: TRBV9
CDR3nt: TGTGCCAGCAGCGTAGTGGCCCTTAATTCACCCCTCCACTTT
CDR3aa: CASSVVALNSPLHF

d_gene: TRBD2
abundance: -
j_gene: TRBJ2-2
v_gene: TRBV7-2
CDR3nt: TGTGCCAGCAGCTCTCACGGGGGGTCGAACACCGGGGAGCTGTTTTTT
CDR3aa: CASSSHGGSNTGELFF

d_gene: TRBD1
abundance: -
j_gene: TRBJ1-2
v_gene: TRBV5-1
CDR3nt: TGCGCCAGCAGCGCGGACAGGGGGCCGGTCAACTATGGCTACACCTTC
CDR3aa: CASSADRGPVNYGYTF

d_gene: TRBD2
abundance: -
j_gene: TRBJ2-1
v_gene: TRBV9
CDR3nt: TGTGCCAGCAGCGTAGTAGCGGGGGGATACAATGAGCAGTTCTTC
CDR3aa: CASSVVAGGYNEQFF

d_gene: TRBD1
abundance: -
j_gene: TRBJ1-1
v_gene: TRBV5-6
CDR3nt: TGTGCCAGCAGCTCGCGACAGGGGGCGAGGACTGAAGCTTTCTTT
CDR3aa: CASSSRQGARTEAFF

d_gene: TRBD1
abundance: many
j_gene: TRBJ2-7
v_gene: TRBV4-2
CDR3nt: TGTGCCAGCAGCCGAGGGTCGGGACAGGGAGAATACGAGCAGTACTTC
CDR3aa: CASSRGSGQGEYEQYF

d_gene: -
abundance: few
j_gene: TRBJ1-6
v_gene: TRBV2
CDR3nt: TGTGCCAGCATACGGGAGGGCGTCCTGAATTCACCCCTCCACTTT
CDR3aa: CASIREGVLNSPLHF

d_gene: -
abundance: many
j_gene: TRBJ2-7
v_gene: TRBV3-1/TRBV3-2
CDR3nt: TGTGCCAGCAGCCCCGGGCTAGCTGGGTCTCGGGAGCAGTACTTC
CDR3aa: CASSPGLAGSREQYF

d_gene: -
abundance: -
j_gene: TRBJ1-1
v_gene: TRBV27
CDR3nt: TGTGCCAGCAGTGGGGACTGGAACACTGAAGCTTTCTTT
CDR3aa: CASSGDWNTEAFF

d_gene: -
abundance: -
j_gene: TRBJ2-3
v_gene: TRBV27
CDR3nt: TGTGCCAGCAGTTTAAGTGGGAGTCTCACCAGTCGGGGCACAGATACGCAGTATTTT
CDR3aa: CASSLSGSLTSRGTDTQYF

d_gene: TRBD2
abundance: -
j_gene: TRBJ2-3
v_gene: TRBV24-1
CDR3nt: TGTGCCACCAAACGGACTAGCCATTCTAGCACAGATACGCAGTATTTT
CDR3aa: CATKRTSHSSTDTQYF

d_gene: -
abundance: -
j_gene: TRBJ2-7
v_gene: TRBV12-3/TRBV12-4
CDR3nt: TGTGCCAGCAGCTTAAGGGGGGGCTACGAGCAGTACTTC
CDR3aa: CASSLRGGYEQYF

d_gene: -
abundance: -
j_gene: TRBJ2-1
v_gene: TRBV18
CDR3nt: TGTGCCAGCTCACCAAGCGACAATGAGCAGTTCTTC
CDR3aa: CASSPSDNEQFF

d_gene: TRBD1
abundance: -
j_gene: TRBJ1-1
v_gene: TRBV19
CDR3nt: TGTGCCAGTAGTATAGATCAAGGGACAGACGAAGCTTTCTTT
CDR3aa: CASSIDQGTDEAFF

d_gene: TRBD1
abundance: few
j_gene: TRBJ1-1
v_gene: TRBV12-3/TRBV12-4
CDR3nt: TGTGCCAGCAGAGGACAGGGGGCTGAAGCTTTCTTT
CDR3aa: CASRGQGAEAFF

d_gene: -
abundance: -
j_gene: TRBJ1-2
v_gene: TRBV2
CDR3nt: TGTGCCAGCAGTGGGTCTAGAGGATCGGGCTATGGCTACACCTTC
CDR3aa: CASSGSRGSGYGYTF

d_gene: TRBD1
abundance: many
j_gene: TRBJ2-7
v_gene: TRBV7-9
CDR3nt: TGTGCCAGCAGCAGAGGACAGGGAGTAGGCGAGCAGTACTTC
CDR3aa: CASSRGQGVGEQYF

d_gene: -
abundance: many
j_gene: TRBJ1-6
v_gene: TRBV27
CDR3nt: TGTGCCAGCAGTTTAGGGGGCATCGATTCACCCCTCCACTTT
CDR3aa: CASSLGGIDSPLHF

d_gene: -
abundance: few
j_gene: TRBJ1-6
v_gene: TRBV5-4
CDR3nt: TGTGCCAGCAGCCCGGGGACTTCCCGAAATAATTCACCCCTCCACTTT
CDR3aa: CASSPGTSRNNSPLHF

d_gene: -
abundance: -
j_gene: TRBJ2-2
v_gene: TRBV5-1
CDR3nt: TGCGCCAGCAGCATAGGGGGGACAGCGAACACCGGGGAGCTGTTTTTT
CDR3aa: CASSIGGTANTGELFF

d_gene: TRBD1
abundance: -
j_gene: TRBJ2-7
v_gene: TRBV6-5
CDR3nt: TGTGCCAGCATGAGGACAGGGGCCTCCTACGAGCAGTACTTC
CDR3aa: CASMRTGASYEQYF

d_gene: -
abundance: -
j_gene: TRBJ2-7
v_gene: TRBV6-5
CDR3nt: TGTGCCAGCAGGTTTATTTTGCAGGGGTCCCACGAGCAGTACTTC
CDR3aa: CASRFILQGSHEQYF

d_gene: TRBD1
abundance: -
j_gene: TRBJ2-1
v_gene: TRBV5-6
CDR3nt: TGTGCCAGCAGTCCCGGGACAGGGGGCGGGTTGAGGGAGCAGTTCTTC
CDR3aa: CASSPGTGGGLREQFF

d_gene: TRBD2
abundance: -
j_gene: TRBJ2-5
v_gene: TRBV5-1
CDR3nt: TGCGCCAGCAGACGACTAGCGGGGGAAGAGACCCAGTACTTC
CDR3aa: CASRRLAGEETQYF

d_gene: -
abundance: -
j_gene: TRBJ1-2
v_gene: TRBV4-3
CDR3nt: TGCGCCAGCAGCCAAGTCACCGGGAGGTATGGCTACACCTTC
CDR3aa: CASSQVTGRYGYTF

d_gene: -
abundance: -
j_gene: TRBJ1-2
v_gene: TRBV19
CDR3nt: TGTGCCAGTAGTAGGGACGGGGGCTATGGCTACACCTTC
CDR3aa: CASSRDGGYGYTF

d_gene: TRBD1
abundance: once
j_gene: TRBJ2-3
v_gene: TRBV12-3/TRBV12-4
CDR3nt: TGTGCCGTAGGGACAGGGGCGGCAGATACGCAGTATTTT
CDR3aa: CAVGTGAADTQYF

d_gene: TRBD1
abundance: -
j_gene: TRBJ1-1
v_gene: TRBV5-1
CDR3nt: TGCGCCAGCAGCGGACGACAGGGAGGAACTGAAGCTTTCTTT
CDR3aa: CASSGRQGGTEAFF

d_gene: TRBD2
abundance: few
j_gene: TRBJ2-3
v_gene: TRBV5-1
CDR3nt: TGCGCCAGCGGTCAGACTAGCGTCTCTAGCACAGATACGCAGTATTTT
CDR3aa: CASGQTSVSSTDTQYF

d_gene: -
abundance: -
j_gene: TRBJ2-3
v_gene: TRBV27
CDR3nt: TGTGCCAGCAGTTTCTTAAAGTTCGGGTTGCCAGATACGCAGTATTTT
CDR3aa: CASSFLKFGLPDTQYF

d_gene: -
abundance: -
j_gene: TRBJ2-5
v_gene: TRBV5-1
CDR3nt: TGCGCCAGCAGTGGCCAGGGTGGAGAGACCCAGTACTTC
CDR3aa: CASSGQGGETQYF

d_gene: -
abundance: -
j_gene: TRBJ2-7
v_gene: TRBV30
CDR3nt: TGTGCCTGGAAGGGATCGGCGGTTGCGGGCGAGCAGTACTTC
CDR3aa: CAWKGSAVAGEQYF

d_gene: -
abundance: -
j_gene: TRBJ2-7
v_gene: TRBV5-1
CDR3nt: TGCGCCAGCAGCTTGGCCACTACCCCCTACGAGCAGTACTTC
CDR3aa: CASSLATTPYEQYF

d_gene: TRBD1
abundance: -
j_gene: TRBJ2-7
v_gene: TRBV12-3/TRBV12-4
CDR3nt: TGTGCCAGCAGAAGGACAGGTTCCTACGAGCAGTACTTC
CDR3aa: CASRRTGSYEQYF

d_gene: TRBD1
abundance: once
j_gene: TRBJ1-5
v_gene: TRBV6-5
CDR3nt: TGTGCCAGCAGATCGGGACAGGGCGTTCAGCCCCAGCATTTT
CDR3aa: CASRSGQGVQPQHF

d_gene: TRBD1
abundance: -
j_gene: TRBJ1-2
v_gene: TRBV6-5
CDR3nt: TGTGCCAGCAGTATGGCAGGGGGCAACTATGGCTACACCTTC
CDR3aa: CASSMAGGNYGYTF

d_gene: TRBD2
abundance: -
j_gene: TRBJ2-7
v_gene: TRBV7-9
CDR3nt: TGTGCCAGCAGAGGGCGGGAGACGAACGAGCAGTACTTC
CDR3aa: CASRGRETNEQYF

d_gene: TRBD2
abundance: few
j_gene: TRBJ2-5
v_gene: TRBV9
CDR3nt: TGTGCCAGCAGCGTAGTTTCAGCGGGGGAGACCCAGTACTTC
CDR3aa: CASSVVSAGETQYF

d_gene: TRBD1
abundance: -
j_gene: TRBJ1-3
v_gene: TRBV9
CDR3nt: TGTGCCAGCAGCGCCACAGGGGTGGTTGGAAACACCATATATTTT
CDR3aa: CASSATGVVGNTIYF

d_gene: -
abundance: -
j_gene: TRBJ1-3
v_gene: TRBV11-3
CDR3nt: TGTGCCAGCAGCCGGGCGAGGACGGAGGAGAACACCATATATTTT
CDR3aa: CASSRARTEENTIYF

d_gene: -
abundance: -
j_gene: TRBJ1-1
v_gene: TRBV6-5
CDR3nt: TGTGCCAGCAGTCTGGAGGGGAGGTGGACTTTCTTT
CDR3aa: CASSLEGRWTFF

d_gene: -
abundance: few
j_gene: TRBJ2-6
v_gene: TRBV7-9
CDR3nt: TGTGCCAGCAGCTTAGAACACAGGCTGGGGGCCAACGTCCTGACTTTC
CDR3aa: CASSLEHRLGANVLTF